This T cell receptor beta chain was found in a study of T cells in Graves' hyperthyroidism and ophthalmopathy (dated by TCRdb to about 2019). About the study as a whole: Peripheral blood samples were taken at the time of initial diagnosis, prior to any treatment. In addition, the study compared T-cell repertoires in thyroid tissue and in blood from several Graves' hyperthyroidism patients. TCR V-J signatures able to tell the groups apart were searched for in a discovery cohort of 100 or so patients, of whom under 45 had Graves' ophthalmopathy and about 60 had stable Graves' hyperthyroidism. Following sampling, methimazole starting at 30 mg daily was given to hyperthyroidism patients, and high-dose intravenous methylprednisolone was given to ophthalmopathy patients. An independent validation cohort of about 20 hyperthyroidism patients and about 15 patients who later progressed to ophthalmopathy tested prospective prediction of ophthalmopathy. The roughly 90 discovery patients were divided at random into training and test sets in a 7:3 ratio. According to the paper, TCR Vbeta CDR3 sequencing was carried out on 135 peripheral blood samples, which came from around 43 ophthalmopathy, some 73 hyperthyroidism and approximately 17 progressor patients. The paper as a whole reports these results and caveats: Most expanded thyroid clonotypes (frequency above 0.001) were also detected in blood, suggesting blood repertoires may reflect thyroid immune responses. A model built on a 13 V-J signature distinguished ophthalmopathy from stable hyperthyroidism, reaching roughly 88% sensitivity and 81.08% specificity in cross-validation and 80%/75% in testing. In validation, progression to ophthalmopathy was predicted by the model with roughly 69% sensitivity and 72.22% specificity, a median of approximately 7.1 months before onset. No statistical method was used to set the sample size in advance, and investigators knew the group allocation.

CDR1 SEHNR and CDR2 FQNEAQ are derived from the germline V gene (reference sequence). From cysteine to phenylalanine, the CDR3 is 13 amino acids long. Left in the record is the CDR3 DNA by itself, 39 bases read in frame from the first base. From V the trimming removes 6 bases and from J it removes 5 bases, while the gene matches leave 6 bases of the junction unaccounted for. The TCR beta CDR3 regions were amplified from the RNA transcripts. For the first round of RT-PCR on the TCR CDR3, the HTBI primer set was used together with the Qiagen OneStep RT-PCR kit. Libraries were constructed in a second round of multiplex PCR, after which size selection and purification were performed. Paired-end sequencing of the libraries was performed with 100 bp reads on an Illumina HiSeq2000. Concerning the study's data processing: SOAPnuke was used to process the raw data, with reads discarded if the reads contained adapters or uncalled bases, had a mean Phred below 15, or lacked an exact constant-primer or identifier match. High-quality paired reads were merged with COPE v1.2.5, and unique nucleotide sequences were defined as clonotypes. MiTCR v1.1 was used to align clonotypes to the IMGT TRBV, TRBD and TRBJ reference segments. The analysis included only V-J combinations with a frequency above 0.0001, which together covered around 99% of the repertoires. A TCS score was defined as the ratio between F50 (clonal expansion) and ExV (chaos), using BLOSUM62-based TCRdist between CDR3 peptides within each V-J. Welch's t-statistics and random forest reduced 500 to 650 V-J features to 13, which were used in a naive Bayes classifier (R e1071). TCRdb cleaned the public reads at Q25 with fastp, built clones with MiXCR and kept in-frame beta chains. Under each unique CDR3 protein, matching rows form one entry showing the most common genes and DNA. V and J calls and clone size were set by TCRdb, not the authors. The table for this sample lists around 200,000 distinct CDR3 sequences; around 16% of them were counted only once. The ten largest clones represent about 45% of the sample.

Many counts were recorded for this clonotype. The antigen it recognizes is unknown. Base qualities were left out, and no much larger clone turns up one base away. A patient counted as having stable Graves' hyperthyroidism if no progression to ophthalmopathy occurred over 18 months of follow-up. Hyperthyroidism patients were newly diagnosed, had a disease duration of under 2 months, and were aged 18 to 65 years. Exclusion was applied to patients with uncontrolled infections, other autoimmune diseases, pregnancy or lactation. Diagnoses relied on clinical symptoms, serum thyroxine and TRAb, thyroid ultrasound and orbital computed tomography. PBMCs were isolated from 10 ml of fresh peripheral blood by Ficoll-Paque density gradient centrifugation. Total RNA was extracted with Trizol reagent, and quality was checked on an Agilent 2100 Bioanalyzer.

The chain is made from TRBV7-9 and TRBJ2-7, and TRBD1 matches 8 of the central bases. Material: blood. The receptor comes from a man between 40 and 49 years old with Graves' hyperthyroidism. The CDR3 in this case is CASSLRGLHEQYF. The nucleotide sequence reads TGTGCCAGCAGTCTCAGGGGGCTCCACGAGCAGTACTTC.